This TCR beta chain comes out of a study of neurological immune-mediated disorders. Trimming took 5 bases from V and 3 from J; bases not matched to a gene: 15. The CDR3 has 17 residues. CDR1 SGHRS and CDR2 YFSETQ come from the germline V gene. The table lists this clonotype with a few counts. 5'RACE with 10-nucleotide random UMIs generated the cDNA. TCRdb reanalysed the 5' RACE reads using MiXCR and keeps one entry per CDR3 protein. The data hold roughly 75,000 distinct CDR3 sequences, with about 13% observed a single time. Time point meaning: longitudinal time-point 1 (baseline). The receptor comes from a female donor with HTLV-1-associated myelopathy (HAM/TSP). The chain combines TRBV5-1 with TRBJ2-7, with 9 bases matching TRBD1. Sequencing was carried out using PBMCs. The CDR3 DNA is TGCGCCAGCAGTAACACCAACGCAGGGACAGGGAACTACGAGCAGTACTTC. This translates into CASSNTNAGTGNYEQYF.